The following is a T cell receptor beta chain sequence with its context. CDR1 and CDR2 (germline): SGHRS, YFSETQ. The length of the CDR3 is 15 residues. V lost 0 bases, J lost 0 bases, and 10 bases lay in between. The record originates from a study of control samples from healthy donors and cancer patients. Clones were sequenced by immunoSEQ multiplex PCR, and TCRdb holds only the in-frame ones, with some missing. The data hold 45,000 to 60,000 clones, with roughly 94% observed a single time. The receptor comes from a man aged 25-40 years in good health. The chain carries TRBV5-1 and TRBJ2-7, with D maybe TRBD1 (6 bases). Specimen: blood. Here the CDR3 reads CASSLAGASSYEQYF. CDR3 bases: TGCGCCAGCAGCTTGGCAGGGGCGAGCTCCTACGAGCAGTACTTC.